The entry that follows covers one T cell receptor beta chain sequence. This clonotype was picked up many times. It has no known antigen specificity. Qualities for individual bases were not recorded, and no much larger clone is one base off. The entry originates in a study of regulatory T cells in long-lasting Graves disease (dated by TCRdb to the early 2020s). Turning to the overall study: Antithyroid drugs had been taken for less than 3 months by newly diagnosed Graves' disease patients. Persistent Graves' disease patients were compared with newly diagnosed Graves' disease patients by peripheral blood TCR sequencing and RNA sequencing. The study took place in China and was registered as a clinical trial. A total of some 33 samples were covered by TCR sequencing, comprising roughly 13 persistent and 20 newly diagnosed Graves' disease patients.

The sample's time point label is to be understood as: newly diagnosed GD, antithyroid drugs for less than 3 months. For both TCR sequencing and RNA sequencing, RNA was extracted from PBMCs using TRIzol. The diagnosis of Graves' disease was made according to American Thyroid Association guidelines. Recruitment of patients was carried out at an endocrinology department in Xi'an, China. Each patient gave about 10 milliliters of peripheral blood, collected in an EDTA anticoagulant tube. PBMCs were isolated by Ficoll Paque Plus density gradient separation without further T cell sorting. RNA quality was checked with an Agilent 2100 Bioanalyzer and agarose gel, and concentration with a NanoDrop 2000. Trimming costs V 0 bases and J 14 bases, and their ends lie 15 bases apart. CDR1 and CDR2 are read off the germline V gene as SQVTM and ANQGSEA. Its CDR3 holds 12 amino acids, cysteine through phenylalanine. Only the CDR3 region is kept as DNA, spanning 36 bases read in frame from base 1.

Library construction relied on multiplex PCR. This sample was sequenced with an Illumina HiSeq 4000. iRepertoire HTBI primers and Arm-PCR amplification of CDR3 regions were used to construct TCR beta libraries. Before sequencing, the PCR products underwent gel purification. For the original study's pipeline: A total of some 65 TRBV and 14 TRBJ segments were identified across samples and were used for gene usage analysis of CDR3 amino acid clonotypes. Filtered high-quality paired reads were merged into contigs using COPE and FqMerger. BLAST was used to align contigs to IMGT TRBV, TRBD and TRBJ reference genes, with CDR3 defined following IMGT. Highly expanded clones were defined as clonotypes with a frequency above 0.1%. Repertoire diversity was measured by Shannon entropy, and V-J evenness by the Gini coefficient. Public clonotypes were defined as clonotypes shared by more than one individual. Using fastp at Q25 and MiXCR, TCRdb reprocessed the public reads and kept productive beta chains. Every distinct CDR3 protein forms one entry, paired with its most common genes and DNA. Here the V and J calls rest on TCRdb's processing, not on the authors' analysis. For this sample the table gives about 420,000 distinct CDR3 sequences, of which approximately 16% were detected only once. The top ten clones comprise 23% of the sample.

General conclusions and limits of the study: As a limitation, the authors acknowledged that the small sample size may reduce accuracy. Persistent Graves' disease patients showed lower TCR Shannon entropy and fewer highly expanded clones than newly diagnosed patients, suggesting clonal expansion. Only the TCR beta chain was sequenced and analyzed. Preferential use of TRBV28, TRBJ1-2 and TRBJ2-5 was observed in persistent disease, whereas TRBV20-1 and TRBJ2-1 were favored in newly diagnosed disease. A larger number of public clonotypes was shared among persistent patients (approximately 3,000) than among newly diagnosed patients (roughly 930). Because the primary lesion, thyroid tissue, could not be accessed, the study looked at peripheral blood alone.

This same sample was also taken into another study, of T cells in Graves' hyperthyroidism and ophthalmopathy. As noted in the second study: Stable Graves' hyperthyroidism was defined as no progression to ophthalmopathy during 18 months of follow-up. Hyperthyroidism patients were newly diagnosed, with disease duration under 2 months, and aged 18 to 65 years. Patients with uncontrolled infections, other autoimmune diseases, pregnancy or lactation were excluded. Diagnoses were established on the basis of clinical symptoms, serum thyroxine and TRAb, thyroid ultrasound, and orbital computed tomography. The TCR CDR3 was subjected to a first round of RT-PCR using the HTBI primer set and the Qiagen OneStep RT-PCR kit. Most expanded thyroid clonotypes (frequency above 0.001) were also detected in blood, a finding suggesting that blood repertoires may reflect thyroid immune responses. A 13 V-J signature model separated ophthalmopathy from stable hyperthyroidism, with about 90% sensitivity and about 81% specificity in cross-validation and 80%/75% in testing. In validation, progression to ophthalmopathy was predicted by the model with 70% to 71% sensitivity and 72.22% specificity, a median of roughly six months before onset. TCR V-J signatures able to tell the groups apart were searched for in a discovery cohort of 95 or so patients, of whom over 40 had Graves' ophthalmopathy and around 56 had stable Graves' hyperthyroidism. An independent validation cohort of around 20 hyperthyroidism patients and 17 patients who later progressed to ophthalmopathy tested prospective prediction of ophthalmopathy. The approximately 100 discovery patients were divided at random into training and test sets in a 7:3 ratio. The study also compared thyroid tissue and blood T-cell repertoires from a handful of Graves' hyperthyroidism patients. After blood sampling, hyperthyroidism patients were treated with methimazole at a starting dose of 30 mg daily, and ophthalmopathy patients were treated with high-dose intravenous methylprednisolone. The libraries were constructed in a second round of multiplex PCR and then size-selected and purified. The libraries were sequenced on an Illumina HiSeq2000 using paired-end 100 bp reads. SOAPnuke was used to process the raw data, with reads discarded if the reads contained adapters or uncalled bases, had a mean Phred below 15, or lacked an exact constant-primer or identifier match. COPE v1.2.5 was used to merge the high-quality paired reads, and each unique nucleotide sequence was defined as a clonotype. MiTCR v1.1 was used to align the clonotypes against IMGT TRBV, TRBD and TRBJ reference segments. The analysis was restricted to V-J combinations with a frequency above 0.0001, which together covered 99% to 99.2% of the repertoires. A TCS score was defined as the ratio between F50 (clonal expansion) and ExV (chaos), using BLOSUM62-based TCRdist between CDR3 peptides within each V-J. Welch's t-statistics and random forest reduced roughly 530 V-J features to 10 to 15, which were used in a naive Bayes classifier (R e1071). No statistical method was used to fix the sample size in advance, and group allocation was not hidden from the investigators. According to the paper, TCR Vbeta CDR3 sequencing was carried out on roughly 130 peripheral blood samples, which came from 40 to 45 ophthalmopathy, 70 to 80 hyperthyroidism and roughly 17 progressor patients.

Sequencing was performed on peripheral blood mononuclear cells (PBMCs), taken at new diagnosis, from a patient treated with antithyroid drugs. The TCR sequence derives from a woman under 30 with Graves disease. Donor details come from another sample of the same person, matched by shared clones. The chain is encoded by TRBV29-1 joined to TRBJ2-3; a confident D gene designation cannot be given. The CDR3 reads CSVEDSSALSYF. The nucleotides are TGCAGCGTTGAAGATTCATCCGCGTTATCGTATTTT.